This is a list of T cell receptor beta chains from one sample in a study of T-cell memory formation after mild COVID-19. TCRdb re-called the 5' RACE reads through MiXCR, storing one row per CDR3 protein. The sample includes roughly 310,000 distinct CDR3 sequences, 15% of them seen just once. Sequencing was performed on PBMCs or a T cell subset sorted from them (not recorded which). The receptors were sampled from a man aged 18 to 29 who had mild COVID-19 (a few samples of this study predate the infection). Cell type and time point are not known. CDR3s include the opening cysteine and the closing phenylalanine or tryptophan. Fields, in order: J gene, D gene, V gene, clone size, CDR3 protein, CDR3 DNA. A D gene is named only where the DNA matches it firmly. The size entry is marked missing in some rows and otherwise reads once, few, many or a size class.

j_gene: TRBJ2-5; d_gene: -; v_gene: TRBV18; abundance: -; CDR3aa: CASSPRQGATQETQYF; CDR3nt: TGTGCCAGCTCACCCCGACAAGGGGCAACCCAAGAGACCCAGTACTTC
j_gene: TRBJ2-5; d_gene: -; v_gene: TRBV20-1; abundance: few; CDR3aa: CSACPPWGPETQYF; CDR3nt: TGCAGTGCTTGCCCTCCGTGGGGTCCAGAGACCCAGTACTTC
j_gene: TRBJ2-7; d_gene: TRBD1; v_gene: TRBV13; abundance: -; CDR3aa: CASSSGQVEGEQYF; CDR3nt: TGTGCCAGCAGCTCCGGACAGGTGGAAGGCGAGCAGTACTTC
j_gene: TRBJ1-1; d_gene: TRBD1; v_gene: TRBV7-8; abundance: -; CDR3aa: CASSSRTGGHTEAFF; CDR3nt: TGTGCCAGCAGCTCACGGACAGGGGGCCACACTGAAGCTTTCTTT
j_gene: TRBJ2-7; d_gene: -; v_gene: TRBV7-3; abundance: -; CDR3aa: CASRQLPGENYEQYF; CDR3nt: TGTGCCAGCAGGCAATTACCGGGGGAGAACTACGAGCAGTACTTC
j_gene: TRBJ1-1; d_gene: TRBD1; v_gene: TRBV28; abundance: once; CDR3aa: CASRQDADRYHTEAFF; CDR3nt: TGTGCCAGCCGTCAGGACGCGGACAGGTACCACACTGAAGCTTTCTTT
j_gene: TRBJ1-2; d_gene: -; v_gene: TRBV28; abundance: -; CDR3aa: CASSTLWGIGGYTF; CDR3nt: TGTGCCAGCAGCACCCTGTGGGGGATCGGTGGCTACACCTTC
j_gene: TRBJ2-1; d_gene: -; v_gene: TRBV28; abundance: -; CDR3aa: CASSLLASGGFSYNEQFF; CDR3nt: TGTGCCAGCAGTTTATTAGCCTCTGGCGGGTTCTCCTACAATGAGCAGTTCTTC
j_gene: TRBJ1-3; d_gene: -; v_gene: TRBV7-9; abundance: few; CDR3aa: CAVSQGRISGNTIYF; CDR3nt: TGTGCCGTTTCACAAGGGCGGATCTCTGGAAACACCATATATTTT
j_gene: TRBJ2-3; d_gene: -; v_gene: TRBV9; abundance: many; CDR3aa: CASSVDRGSDTQYF; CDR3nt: TGTGCCAGCAGCGTAGATCGGGGTAGCGATACGCAGTATTTT
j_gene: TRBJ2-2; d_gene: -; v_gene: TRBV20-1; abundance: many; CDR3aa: CSASPGSGELFF; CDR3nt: TGCAGTGCTAGTCCCGGGTCCGGGGAGCTGTTTTTT
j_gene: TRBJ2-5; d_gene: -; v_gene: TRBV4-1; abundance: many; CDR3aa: CASSQRDRVETQYF; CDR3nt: TGCGCCAGCAGCCAACGGGACCGAGTAGAGACCCAGTACTTC
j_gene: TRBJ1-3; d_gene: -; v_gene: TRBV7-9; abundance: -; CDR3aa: CASTLTDSGNTIYF; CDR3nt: TGTGCCAGCACCTTGACCGACTCTGGAAACACCATATATTTT
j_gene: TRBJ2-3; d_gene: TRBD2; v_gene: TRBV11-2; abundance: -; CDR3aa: CASSPLAGAATDTQYF; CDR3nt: TGTGCCAGCAGTCCACTAGCGGGGGCCGCCACAGATACGCAGTATTTT
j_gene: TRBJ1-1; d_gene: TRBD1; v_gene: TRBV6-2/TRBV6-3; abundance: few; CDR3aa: CASSLQGVVTEAFF; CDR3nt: TGTGCCAGCAGTTTACAGGGGGTAGTCACTGAAGCTTTCTTT
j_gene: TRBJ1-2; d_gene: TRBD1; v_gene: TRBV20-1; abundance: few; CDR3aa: CSASRTGGLYVRTF; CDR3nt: TGCAGTGCTAGTAGGACAGGGGGCCTCTACGTTCGTACCTTC
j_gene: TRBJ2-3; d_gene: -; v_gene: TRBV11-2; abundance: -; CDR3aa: CASSWGAGPRDTKYF; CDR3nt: TGTGCCAGCAGCTGGGGGGCGGGCCCCAGAGATACGAAGTATTTT
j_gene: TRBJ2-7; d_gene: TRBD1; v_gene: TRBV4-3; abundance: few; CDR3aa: CASSQSTKNRGIGDEQYF; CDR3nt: TGCGCCAGCAGCCAGAGCACTAAAAACAGGGGAATTGGGGACGAGCAGTACTTC
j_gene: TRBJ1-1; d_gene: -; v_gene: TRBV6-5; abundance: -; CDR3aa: CASSSTRGAFF; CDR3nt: TGTGCCAGCAGTTCTACCCGGGGAGCTTTCTTT
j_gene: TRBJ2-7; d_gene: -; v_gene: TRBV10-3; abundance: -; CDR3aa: CAIRQGSTSYEQYF; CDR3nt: TGTGCCATCAGGCAGGGGTCTACATCCTACGAGCAGTACTTC
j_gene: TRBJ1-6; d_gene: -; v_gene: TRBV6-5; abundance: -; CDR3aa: CASIRGPGSPLHF; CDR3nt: TGTGCCAGCATCCGCGGGCCCGGATCACCCCTCCACTTT
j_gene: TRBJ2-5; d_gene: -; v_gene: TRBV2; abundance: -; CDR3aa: CASRYRAGQETQYF; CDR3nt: TGTGCCAGCAGGTACAGGGCCGGGCAAGAGACCCAGTACTTC
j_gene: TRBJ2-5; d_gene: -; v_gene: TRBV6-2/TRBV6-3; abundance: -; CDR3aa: CASMRLRDGEETQYF; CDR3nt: TGTGCCAGCATGCGGCTCAGGGACGGAGAAGAGACCCAGTACTTC
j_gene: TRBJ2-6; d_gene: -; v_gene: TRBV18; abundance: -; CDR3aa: CASSPGDPYSGANVLTF; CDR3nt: TGTGCCAGCTCACCAGGGGACCCCTACTCTGGGGCCAACGTCCTGACTTTC
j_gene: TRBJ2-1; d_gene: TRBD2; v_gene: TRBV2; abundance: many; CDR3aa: CASRPRGAGGLSGSYNEQFF; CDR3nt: TGTGCCAGCAGGCCCAGGGGAGCGGGGGGCCTGTCTGGCTCCTACAATGAGCAGTTCTTC
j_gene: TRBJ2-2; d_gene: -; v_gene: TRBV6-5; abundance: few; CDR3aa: CASSYAGTNTGELFF; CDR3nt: TGTGCCAGCAGTTACGCGGGAACGAACACCGGGGAGCTGTTTTTT